These 26 T cell receptor beta chains were all obtained from the same sample, sequenced in a study of shared clonotypes between healthy human individuals. The method was immunoSEQ multiplex PCR; TCRdb's version includes in-frame clones alone and lacks a portion of them. In the table there are 400,000 to 600,000 clones, about three quarters of which are singletons. The sequenced sample was PBMCs. Receptors originate from a woman between 35 and 50 years old in good health. Some clones in this sample may be carry-over from other donors' samples.

This clone has at least ten counts. V usage is TRBV10-3 and J usage is TRBJ2-7, with D perhaps being TRBD1 or TRBD2 (5 bases each). V lost 6 bases to trimming and J lost 5 bases, with 17 bases between them. CDR1 ENHRY and CDR2 SYGVKD come from the germline V gene. This CDR3 spans 14 amino acids. The CDR3 DNA reads TGTGCCATCAGGTCACTGGGGACCCGAGACGAGCAGTACTTC. Its protein is CAIRSLGTRDEQYF.

The gene calls are TRBV5-1 and TRBJ1-4; no reliable D call. CDR1 SGHRS and CDR2 YFSETQ come from the germline V gene. Trimming shortened V by 0 bases and J by 0 bases, and 6 bases separated the two germline ends. The CDR3 is 15 residues long. Here the CDR3 reads CASSLGTPTNEKLFF. As DNA, the CDR3 is TGCGCCAGCAGCTTGGGAACCCCAACTAATGAAAAACTGTTTTTT.

The CDR3 DNA reads TGTGCCAGCTCACCACCGTGGGAACTCGAGCAGTACTTC. Translation: CASSPPWELEQYF. The rearrangement joins TRBV18 to TRBJ2-7; D ambiguous. V lost 0 bases to trimming and J lost 6 bases, with 9 bases between them. CDR1 KGHSH and CDR2 LQKENI come from the germline V gene. The CDR3 has 13 amino acids. Together with reference TRBV18 and TRBJ2-7, the CDR3 gives the full variable domain: NAGVMQNPRHLVRRRGQEARLRCSPMKGHSHVYWYRQLPEEGLKFMVYLQKENIIDESGMPKERFSAEFPKEGPSILRIQQVVRGDSAAYFCASSPPWELEQYFGPGTRLTVT.

This clone was seen just once. The chain has TRBV7-8 and TRBJ2-1; 10 bases map to TRBD2. With 5 bases clipped from V and 5 bases from J, the junction kept 12 bases outside the gene matches. There are 17 residues in the CDR3. Germline lookup yields CDR1 SGHVS and CDR2 FQNEAQ. The CDR3 reads CASSPDPSGSFDNEQFF. In DNA, the CDR3 is TGTGCCAGCAGCCCCGACCCTAGCGGGAGTTTCGACAATGAGCAGTTCTTC. Supplemented by reference TRBV7-8 and TRBJ2-1, the full variable domain reads GAGVSQSPRYKVAKRGQDVALRCDPISGHVSLFWYQQALGQGPEFLTYFQNEAQLDKSGLPSDRFFAERPEGSVSTLKIQRTQQEDSAVYLCASSPDPSGSFDNEQFFGPGTRLTVL.

DNA of the CDR3: TGTGCCAGCAGCCCAACAGGGAGTAACTATGGCTACACCTTC. Protein sequence: CASSPTGSNYGYTF. The J gene is TRBJ1-2, the V gene TRBV7-8, with D maybe TRBD1 (6 bases). This CDR3 has 14 residues. V shed 5 bases and J shed 1 base, with 11 bases lying between them. Germline loops: CDR1 SGHVS, CDR2 FQNEAQ.

The V and J genes are TRBV9 and TRBJ2-2; D is uncertain. The germline V gene encodes CDR1 SGDLS and CDR2 YYNGEE. The CDR3 loop spans 17 amino acids. V gave up 4 bases and J gave up 2 bases, with 18 bases separating them. The CDR3 reads CASSTPTGQANTGELFF. CDR3 DNA sequence: TGTGCCAGCAGCACACCAACGGGCCAGGCAAACACCGGGGAGCTGTTTTTT.

The genes are TRBV7-2 and TRBJ2-1, with TRBD2 identical over 12 bases. This CDR3 has 14 amino acids. Germline assignment: CDR1 SGHTA and CDR2 FQGNSA. V lost 1 base and J lost 13; bases outside the gene matches: 5. CDR3 residues: CASSLDLAGGFQFF. CDR3 DNA: TGTGCCAGCAGCTTAGATCTAGCGGGAGGGTTCCAGTTCTTC.

V gene TRBV4-1 combines with J gene TRBJ2-1; D gene unclear. V was shortened by 2 bases and J by 0 bases, with 8 bases between the two germline ends. Germline CDR1 is MGHRA and CDR2 is YSYEKL. CDR3 length: 15 residues. The CDR3 bases are TGCGCCAGCAGCCAATTTCCGGGCTCCTACAATGAGCAGTTCTTC. It encodes CASSQFPGSYNEQFF.

The chain joins TRBV7-3 to TRBJ2-1, with 11 nucleotides matching TRBD2. Trimming took 5 bases from V and 5 from J; bases not matched to a gene: 11. The CDR3 loop spans 17 amino acids. Germline V gene data show CDR1 as SGHTA and CDR2 as FQGTGA. The CDR3: CASSPHGGTSGNNEQFF. Written as DNA, the CDR3 is TGTGCCAGCAGCCCCCATGGCGGGACTAGCGGAAACAATGAGCAGTTCTTC.

This clone was seen a handful of times. The chain recombines TRBV19 with TRBJ1-2; D perhaps matches TRBD1 (6 bases). There are 15 residues in the CDR3. The V gene's germline CDR1 is LNHDA and CDR2 SQIVND (reference sequence). V was cut by 3 bases and J by 5 bases, with 16 bases left in between. The CDR3 sequence: CASSISGKGGYGYTF. The DNA of the CDR3 is TGTGCCAGTAGTATTTCGGGAAAGGGGGGATATGGCTACACCTTC.

This chain links TRBV11-3 with TRBJ2-7; unclear D gene. V was clipped by 3 bases and J by 3 bases, with 12 bases between them. The germline V gene has CDR1 SGHNT and CDR2 YENEEA. This CDR3 has 14 residues. The CDR3 is CASSFQTGGYEQYF. CDR3 nucleotide sequence: TGTGCCAGCAGCTTCCAGACGGGCGGCTACGAGCAGTACTTC.

The chain uses TRBV12-5 and TRBJ2-2; TRBD1 agrees at 10 bases. The V gene's germline CDR1 is LGHNT and CDR2 FRNRAP. This CDR3 is built from 17 residues. The junction had 5 bases not matched to a gene; V was cut back by 0 bases and J by 4 bases. The DNA for the CDR3 is TGTGCTAGTGGTTTGGTACTGGGGGACAGGGGCACCGGGGAGCTGTTTTTT. This gives the protein CASGLVLGDRGTGELFF.

This clone showed up just once. This chain joins TRBV6-5 and TRBJ1-2; D possibly corresponds to TRBD1 (5 bases). V was clipped by 6 bases and J by 12 bases, with 20 bases between them. Looked up from germline, CDR1 is MNHEY and CDR2 is SVGAGI. There are 13 residues in the CDR3. The CDR3 DNA is TGTGCCAGCAGCCCAGGGCCGGGACGGGGGGACACCTTC. Its translation: CASSPGPGRGDTF.

The chain has TRBV5-1 and TRBJ2-2, with 14 positions matching TRBD2. Germline V lookup: CDR1 SGHRS, CDR2 YFSETQ. CDR3 length: 17 residues. V dropped 1 base and J dropped 5; count of bases not matched to a gene: 4. CDR3 in DNA: TGCGCCAGCAGCTTGACGACTAGCGGGAGGGATACCGGGGAGCTGTTTTTT. It specifies CASSLTTSGRDTGELFF. Supplemented by reference TRBV5-1 and TRBJ2-2, the full variable domain reads KAGVTQTPRYLIKTRGQQVTLSCSPISGHRSVSWYQQTPGQGLQFLFEYFSETQRNKGNFPGRFSGRQFSNSRSEMNVSTLELGDSALYLCASSLTTSGRDTGELFFGEGSRLTVL.

This chain uses TRBV19 with TRBJ2-7, with 11 bases identical to TRBD2. The CDR3 runs 17 residues. Trimming at V came to 7 bases and at J to 2 bases, leaving 13 bases not matched to a gene. The V gene's germline CDR1 is LNHDA and CDR2 SQIVND (reference sequence). Here the CDR3 DNA reads TGTGCCAGTAAGGGCAGAGCAACTAGCGGGAGACCCTACGAGCAGTACTTC. Protein sequence: CASKGRATSGRPYEQYF.

The chain combines TRBV5-4 with TRBJ2-7, with TRBD2 matching 8 bases. Germline V lookup: CDR1 SGHNT, CDR2 YYREEE (reference sequence). The CDR3 has 18 amino acids. The junction had 19 bases not matched to a gene; V was cut back by 6 bases and J by 2 bases. Here the CDR3 DNA reads TGTGCCAGCACCCCGGCCCCCGGCGGGGGGAACCCGGCCTACGAGCAGTACTTC. Protein product: CASTPAPGGGNPAYEQYF.

The chain has TRBV7-2 and TRBJ2-5, with 8 bases identical to TRBD1. The CDR3 loop spans 15 amino acids. Germline assignment: CDR1 SGHTA and CDR2 FQGNSA. The junction had 5 bases not matched to a gene; V was cut back by 5 bases and J by 0 bases. The CDR3 DNA reads as TGTGCCAGCAGCCCGCAGGGGGCTCACCAAGAGACCCAGTACTTC. As protein: CASSPQGAHQETQYF. The variable domain in full, with the rest retrieved from reference TRBV7-2 and TRBJ2-5, is GAGVSQSPSNKVTEKGKDVELRCDPISGHTALYWYRQSLGQGLEFLIYFQGNSAPDKSGLPSDRFSAERTGGSVSTLTIQRTQQEDSAVYLCASSPQGAHQETQYFGPGTRLLVL.

The V call is TRBV5-1, the J call TRBJ2-3; D perhaps matches TRBD1 (6 bases). With 3 bases removed from V and 5 bases from J, the gap between germline ends came to 25 bases. The CDR3 runs 18 residues. Germline lookup yields CDR1 SGHRS and CDR2 YFSETQ. This CDR3 reads CASSSTPPGHGNIDTQYF. The CDR3 DNA sequence: TGCGCCAGCAGCTCGACACCGCCGGGACACGGGAATATAGATACGCAGTATTTT.

The CDR3 spells CASSLQDSPLHF. The CDR3 DNA reads TGTGCCAGCAGCCTACAGGATTCACCCCTCCACTTT. V and J are TRBV2 and TRBJ1-6, with D tentatively TRBD1 (5 bases). Germline V gene sequence: CDR1 SNHLY, CDR2 FYNNEI. CDR3 length: 12 amino acids. The germline V and J ends were trimmed by 6 bases and 8 bases, with 8 bases remaining between them. Complete variable domain (other parts from reference TRBV2 and TRBJ1-6): EPEVTQTPSHQVTQMGQEVILRCVPISNHLYFYWYRQILGQKVEFLVSFYNNEISEKSEIFDDQFSVERPDGSNFTLKIRSTKLEDSAMYFCASSLQDSPLHFGNGTRLTVT.

The V and J genes are TRBV6-1 and TRBJ2-7, with TRBD2 identical over 8 bases. In germline, CDR1 is MNHNS, CDR2 SASEGT. The CDR3 is made up of 14 amino acids. Trimming took 7 bases from V and 6 from J; bases not matched to a gene: 11. The CDR3 DNA reads TGTGCCAGCATCGTAAGCCGGGAGGGCGGCGAGCAGTACTTC. Amino acids: CASIVSREGGEQYF.

Ten or more counts support this clone. The rearrangement links TRBV6-6 to TRBJ2-7; D is uncertain. V lost 5 bases, J lost 4 bases, and 6 bases lay in between. The CDR3 spans 11 residues. Germline V gene data show CDR1 as MNHNY and CDR2 as SVGAGI (reference sequence). The CDR3 coding sequence is TGTGCCAGCAGTCAACAATACGAGCAGTACTTC. This gives the protein CASSQQYEQYF.

This clone was seen only a few times. The chain combines TRBV5-1 with TRBJ2-3; 7 bases match TRBD1. CDR1 is SGHRS and CDR2 is YFSETQ in the germline V gene. J gave up 2 bases and V 4 bases, and 4 bases lay outside the gene matches. CDR3 length equals 14 residues. Here the CDR3 DNA reads TGCGCCAGCAGCCCAGGGACAGTCACAGATACGCAGTATTTT. Protein sequence: CASSPGTVTDTQYF. Variable domain in full (rest from reference TRBV5-1 and TRBJ2-3): KAGVTQTPRYLIKTRGQQVTLSCSPISGHRSVSWYQQTPGQGLQFLFEYFSETQRNKGNFPGRFSGRQFSNSRSEMNVSTLELGDSALYLCASSPGTVTDTQYFGPGTRLTVL.

This chain joins TRBV9 and TRBJ2-1; 7 nucleotides match TRBD2. CDR3 length equals 16 residues. V shed 0 bases, J shed 0 bases, and the junction held 3 bases outside the gene matches. Germline CDR1 is SGDLS and CDR2 is YYNGEE. For the CDR3, the DNA is TGTGCCAGCAGCGTAGCCGGGGGGTCCTCCTACAATGAGCAGTTCTTC. As protein: CASSVAGGSSYNEQFF. Full variable domain (rest looked up from reference TRBV9 and TRBJ2-1): DSGVTQTPKHLITATGQRVTLRCSPRSGDLSVYWYQQSLDQGLQFLIQYYNGEERAKGNILERFSAQQFPDLHSELNLSSLELGDSALYFCASSVAGGSSYNEQFFGPGTRLTVL.

This sequence joins TRBV11-1 and TRBJ1-1; D unresolved. Germline V CDR1 and CDR2: SGHAT, FQDESV (reference sequence). The CDR3 totals 14 residues. V was clipped by 3 bases and J by 1 base, with 9 bases between them. The CDR3 is CASSFRATNTEAFF. CDR3 sequence (DNA): TGTGCCAGCAGCTTCCGGGCAACGAACACTGAAGCTTTCTTT. The full variable domain, its missing parts supplied by reference TRBV11-1 and TRBJ1-1, is EAEVAQSPRYKITEKSQAVAFWCDPISGHATLYWYRQILGQGPELLVQFQDESVVDDSQLPKDRFSAERLKGVDSTLKIQPAELGDSAMYLCASSFRATNTEAFFGQGTRLTVV.

The chain links TRBV7-2 to TRBJ2-5, with a possible D match to TRBD2 (6 bases). The CDR3 totals 15 residues. V was shortened by 1 base and J by 1 base, with 10 bases between the two germline ends. Germline V gene data show CDR1 as SGHTA and CDR2 as FQGNSA. CDR3 sequence: CASSLGVGGQETQYF. Written as DNA, the CDR3 is TGTGCCAGCAGCTTAGGGGTGGGGGGCCAAGAGACCCAGTACTTC.

This sequence joins TRBV18 and TRBJ1-2; D is unresolved. V was shortened by 3 bases and J by 5 bases, with 13 bases between the two germline ends. The CDR3 runs to 14 residues. Germline assignment: CDR1 KGHSH and CDR2 LQKENI. The CDR3 reads CASSPGSGVYGYTF. In DNA form, the CDR3 reads TGTGCCAGCTCACCCGGAAGCGGGGTTTATGGCTACACCTTC.